The rows below give T cell receptor beta chains drawn from one sample of a study of T cells in Graves' hyperthyroidism and ophthalmopathy. From the multiplex PCR reads, TCRdb called clonotypes with MiXCR, one entry per CDR3 protein. The sample shows some 550,000 distinct CDR3 sequences, approximately 15% of them seen only once. The sequenced sample was blood. The receptors shown here come from a woman between 40 and 50 years old with Graves' ophthalmopathy. Both conserved end residues are part of each CDR3. A D gene is named only where the DNA matches it firmly. Only some rows state a clone size, as once, few, many or a class for expanded clones.

J gene,V gene,clone size,D gene,CDR3 DNA,CDR3 protein
TRBJ2-1,TRBV5-1,many,TRBD2,TGTGCCAGCAGTTTAGGGGGACTAGCGGGATACAATGAGCAGTTCTTC,CASSLGGLAGYNEQFF
TRBJ2-5,TRBV20-1,many,NA,TGCAGTGCCCTTGAGGGGAACCAAGAGACCCAGTACTTC,CSALEGNQETQYF
TRBJ1-3,TRBV7-8,NA,NA,TGTGCCAGCAGCCCTGACACGCTCTCTGGAAACACCATATATTTT,CASSPDTLSGNTIYF
TRBJ2-4,TRBV14,few,NA,TGTGCCAGCAGCCTCCCGGGGGCCCTCGGGAACATTCAGTACTTC,CASSLPGALGNIQYF
TRBJ2-2,TRBV10-3,few,TRBD1,TGTGCCATCAGTGGACAGGGGGCCGGGGAGCTGTTTTTT,CAISGQGAGELFF
TRBJ2-4,TRBV11-3,NA,TRBD1,TGTGCCAGCAGCACCGGGACAGGGACAATTCAGTACTTC,CASSTGTGTIQYF
TRBJ1-4,TRBV6-5,few,NA,TGTGCCAGCAGTTCCTCGGGCCATCCAACTAATGAAAAACTGTTTTTT,CASSSSGHPTNEKLFF
TRBJ2-2,TRBV12-3/TRBV12-4,many,NA,TGTGCCAGCAGTTTATCAGCACTTAACACCGGGGAGCTGTTTTTT,CASSLSALNTGELFF
TRBJ2-5,TRBV7-9,NA,NA,TGTGCCAGCAGCACCAGAAGACAGGTTGAAGAGACCCAGTACTTC,CASSTRRQVEETQYF
TRBJ2-3,TRBV28,many,TRBD2,TGTGCCAGCAGTTCCACCTCCGAGAGCGGGGCCTCCACAGATACGCAGTATTTT,CASSSTSESGASTDTQYF
TRBJ2-7,TRBV28,many,NA,TGTGCCAGCAGTCCCCAACAGGGATCCTACGAGCAGTACTTC,CASSPQQGSYEQYF